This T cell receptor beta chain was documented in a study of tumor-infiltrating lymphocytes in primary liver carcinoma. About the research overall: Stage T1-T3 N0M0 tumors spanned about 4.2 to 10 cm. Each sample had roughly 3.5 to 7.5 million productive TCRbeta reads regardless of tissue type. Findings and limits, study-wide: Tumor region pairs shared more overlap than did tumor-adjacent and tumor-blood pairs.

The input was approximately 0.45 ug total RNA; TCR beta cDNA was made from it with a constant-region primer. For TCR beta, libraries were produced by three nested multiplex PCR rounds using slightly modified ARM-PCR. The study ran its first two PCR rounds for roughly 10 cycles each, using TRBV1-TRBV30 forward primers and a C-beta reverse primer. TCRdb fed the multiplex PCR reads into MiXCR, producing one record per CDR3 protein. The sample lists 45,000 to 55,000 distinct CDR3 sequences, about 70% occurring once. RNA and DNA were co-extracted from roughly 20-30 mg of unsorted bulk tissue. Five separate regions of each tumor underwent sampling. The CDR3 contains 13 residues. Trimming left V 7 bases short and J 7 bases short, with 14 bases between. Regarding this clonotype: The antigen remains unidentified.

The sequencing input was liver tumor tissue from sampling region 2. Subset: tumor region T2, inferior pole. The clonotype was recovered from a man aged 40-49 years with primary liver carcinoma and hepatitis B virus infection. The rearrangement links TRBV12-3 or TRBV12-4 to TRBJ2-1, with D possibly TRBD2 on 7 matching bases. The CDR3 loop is CASTLRGANEQFF. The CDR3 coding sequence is TGTGCCAGCACCTTACGGGGGGCGAATGAGCAGTTCTTC.